This TCR beta chain appears in the sequencing data of a study of shared clonotypes between healthy human individuals. Across the whole study: Donors were two women and a few men aged 18 to 49.

Clones were read by immunoSEQ multiplex PCR, and TCRdb kept only the in-frame ones, dropping some. The repertoire includes about 730,000 clones, 55% to 75% of them detected once, and around 1.7% sits in the top ten. Remarks on this clone: Its antigen is not known.

CDR1 and CDR2 from the germline V gene are SGHAT and FQNNGV. The CDR3 runs to 14 residues. V was trimmed by 1 base and J by 5 bases, leaving 11 bases between them. Study-wide findings and caveats: Naive CD4 clonotypes were shared across a few donors at roughly 5%. The study's rarefaction showed incomplete sorted-subset sequencing despite large depth. Collection of samples was limited to blood; tissue repertoires likely differ.

Sequenced material: memory CD4+ T cells sorted from blood. The subset denotes: CD45RA-negative fraction. J is TRBJ2-5 and V is TRBV11-2, with D unresolved. The receptor's source is a young woman in good health. CDR3 in amino acids: CASSLVGSTETQYF. DNA of the CDR3: TGTGCCAGCAGCTTAGTTGGTAGCACGGAGACCCAGTACTTC. The whole variable domain, filled in from reference TRBV11-2 and TRBJ2-5, reads EAGVAQSPRYKIIEKRQSVAFWCNPISGHATLYWYQQILGQGPKLLIQFQNNGVVDDSQLPKDRFSAERLKGVDSTLKIQPAKLEDSAVYLCASSLVGSTETQYFGPGTRLLVL.